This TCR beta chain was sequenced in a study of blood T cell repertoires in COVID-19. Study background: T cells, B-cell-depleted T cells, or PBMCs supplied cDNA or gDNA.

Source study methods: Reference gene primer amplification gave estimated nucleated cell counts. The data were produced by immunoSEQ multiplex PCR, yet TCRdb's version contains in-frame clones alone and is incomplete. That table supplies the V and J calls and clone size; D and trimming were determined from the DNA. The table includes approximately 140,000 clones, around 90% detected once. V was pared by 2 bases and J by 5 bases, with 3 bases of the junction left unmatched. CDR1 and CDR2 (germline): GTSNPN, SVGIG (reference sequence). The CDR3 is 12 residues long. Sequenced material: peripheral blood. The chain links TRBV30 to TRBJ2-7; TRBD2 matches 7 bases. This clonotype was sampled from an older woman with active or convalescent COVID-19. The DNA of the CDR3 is TGTGCCTGGAGTCTGGGGGGGGACGAGCAGTACTTC. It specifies CAWSLGGDEQYF.